One and the same sample provided the 10 T cell receptor beta chains below, sequenced in a study of T-cell reconstitution after alpha-beta-depleted transplantation in children. Molecular barcoding with unique molecular identifiers was used for the TCRbeta library. TCRdb reanalysed the PCR reads using MiXCR and keeps one entry per CDR3 protein. This sample has 420,000 or so distinct CDR3 sequences; roughly 10% occur once, and the top ten carry roughly 6%. Sequenced material: PBMCs from the stem cell graft donor, taken from the stem cell graft. These receptors were collected from a human donor who donated a stem cell graft to a child with acute myeloid leukemia.

This clonotype has at least ten counts. The chain recombines TRBV5-1 with TRBJ2-1, with 10 bases aligning to TRBD2. CDR1 and CDR2 from the germline V gene are SGHRS and YFSETQ. Trimming took 5 bases from V and 6 from J; bases not matched to a gene: 11. The CDR3 contains 16 residues. CDR3 protein: CASRSLAGVPPNEQFF. The CDR3 bases are TGCGCCAGCAGATCCCTAGCGGGAGTCCCTCCCAATGAGCAGTTCTTC. The full variable domain, completed using reference TRBV5-1 and TRBJ2-1, is KAGVTQTPRYLIKTRGQQVTLSCSPISGHRSVSWYQQTPGQGLQFLFEYFSETQRNKGNFPGRFSGRQFSNSRSEMNVSTLELGDSALYLCASRSLAGVPPNEQFFGPGTRLTVL.

This clonotype was detected a few times. The CDR3 DNA reads as TGCAGTGCTAGAAAACCCGGGACAGGGAATGAAAAACTGTTTTTT. Translation: CSARKPGTGNEKLFF. The chain couples TRBV20-1 to TRBJ1-4, with 9 bases matching TRBD1. Germline assignment: CDR1 DFQATT and CDR2 SNEGSKA (reference sequence). V dropped 2 bases and J dropped 5; count of bases not matched to a gene: 6. This CDR3 has 15 amino acids.

The chain carries TRBV29-1 and TRBJ2-3; D perhaps matches TRBD1 (5 bases). Looked up from germline, CDR1 is SQVTM and CDR2 is ANQGSEA. V dropped 0 bases and J dropped 2 bases, with 15 bases sitting between them. This CDR3 has 16 residues. Written as DNA, the CDR3 is TGCAGCGTTGAAGAGAACGCAGGGCTCAACACAGATACGCAGTATTTT. This codes for CSVEENAGLNTDTQYF.

This clonotype was detected ten times or more. This chain uses TRBV10-3 with TRBJ2-7, with D possibly TRBD1 on 5 matching bases. V gave up 10 bases and J gave up 4 bases, with 11 bases separating them. The CDR3 length is 11 residues. CDR1 ENHRY and CDR2 SYGVKD come from the germline V gene. In DNA form, the CDR3 reads TGTGCCACCAGCCAGGGATACGAGCAGTACGTC. Protein product: CATSQGYEQYV.

This clonotype was observed a single time. One end of the junction does not line up with germline, which may come from a read error. The chain uses TRBV3-1 and TRBJ1-6; D ambiguous. The CDR3 is made up of 15 amino acids. The germline CDR1 and CDR2 sequences are LGHDT and YNNKEL (reference sequence). The DNA for the CDR3 is TGTGCCAGCAGCCAAGGAGGGCCTTATAATTCACCCCACCACTTT. It encodes CASSQGGPYNSPHHF.

This clonotype was seen at least ten times. V usage is TRBV5-1 and J usage is TRBJ1-5; weak D call: TRBD1 (5 bases). The germline CDR1 and CDR2 sequences are SGHRS and YFSETQ. Trimming left V 4 bases short and J 6 bases short, with 17 bases between. The CDR3 is 15 residues long. CDR3 residues: CASSQGGLEGQPQHF. The CDR3 DNA reads as TGCGCCAGCAGCCAGGGCGGCTTGGAGGGTCAGCCCCAGCATTTT.

The J gene is TRBJ1-2, the V gene TRBV7-6; maybe TRBD1 (5 bases). Germline V gene data show CDR1 as SGHVS and CDR2 as FNYEAQ. Trimming pared 5 bases from V and 6 bases from J, leaving 13 bases between. The CDR3 totals 13 residues. The DNA of the CDR3 is TGTGCCAGCAGCCCGCAGGGAAGAGATGGCTACACCTTC. Protein: CASSPQGRDGYTF.

The chain employs TRBV18 and TRBJ1-5, with D possibly TRBD1 on 6 matching bases. The V and J ends lost 3 bases and 3 bases respectively, with 9 bases between them. Germline V gives CDR1 KGHSH, CDR2 LQKENI. The CDR3 loop spans 14 amino acids. The CDR3 bases are TGTGCCAGCTCACCGACAGGATTCAATCAGCCCCAGCATTTT. This sequence encodes CASSPTGFNQPQHF.

This clonotype came up many times. The V gene is TRBV9, the J gene TRBJ1-5; D gene unclear. Trimming left V 6 bases short and J 0 bases short, with 13 bases between. This CDR3 region has 15 residues. Per germline, CDR1 SGDLS and CDR2 YYNGEE. CDR3 sequence reads: CASTPNPDSNQPQHF. The DNA of the CDR3 is TGTGCCAGCACCCCCAACCCAGATAGCAATCAGCCCCAGCATTTT. The variable domain in full, completed from reference TRBV9 and TRBJ1-5, reads DSGVTQTPKHLITATGQRVTLRCSPRSGDLSVYWYQQSLDQGLQFLIQYYNGEERAKGNILERFSAQQFPDLHSELNLSSLELGDSALYFCASTPNPDSNQPQHFGDGTRLSIL.

V is TRBV20-1 and J is TRBJ1-3, with D possibly being TRBD1 (5 bases). Per the germline V gene, CDR1 is DFQATT and CDR2 is SNEGSKA (reference sequence). The V and J ends lost 0 bases and 4 bases respectively, with 7 bases between them. The CDR3 extends over 13 amino acids. The CDR3 nucleotides are TGCAGTGCTAGAGAGGCAGGGGGAAACACCATATATTTT. Translation: CSAREAGGNTIYF.